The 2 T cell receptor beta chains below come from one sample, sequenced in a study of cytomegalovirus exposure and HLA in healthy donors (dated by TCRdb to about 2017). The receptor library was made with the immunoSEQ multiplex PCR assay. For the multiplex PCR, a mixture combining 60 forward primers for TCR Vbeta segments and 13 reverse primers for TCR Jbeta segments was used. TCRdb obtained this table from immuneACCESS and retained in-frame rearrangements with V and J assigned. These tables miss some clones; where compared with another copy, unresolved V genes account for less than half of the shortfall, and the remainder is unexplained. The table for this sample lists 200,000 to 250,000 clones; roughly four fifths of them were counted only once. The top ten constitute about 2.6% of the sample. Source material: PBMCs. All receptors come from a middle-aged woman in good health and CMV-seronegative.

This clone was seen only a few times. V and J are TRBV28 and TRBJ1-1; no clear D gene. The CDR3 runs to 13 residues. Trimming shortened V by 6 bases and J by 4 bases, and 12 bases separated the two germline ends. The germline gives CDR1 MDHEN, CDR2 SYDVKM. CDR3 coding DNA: TGTGCCAGCAGCTCGGGAGCGGTCACTGAAGCTTTCTTT. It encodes CASSSGAVTEAFF. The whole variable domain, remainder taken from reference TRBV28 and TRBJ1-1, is DVKVTQSSRYLVKRTGEKVFLECVQDMDHENMFWYRQDPGLGLRLIYFSYDVKMKEKGDIPEGYSVSREKKERFSLILESASTNQTSMYLCASSSGAVTEAFFGQGTRLTVV.

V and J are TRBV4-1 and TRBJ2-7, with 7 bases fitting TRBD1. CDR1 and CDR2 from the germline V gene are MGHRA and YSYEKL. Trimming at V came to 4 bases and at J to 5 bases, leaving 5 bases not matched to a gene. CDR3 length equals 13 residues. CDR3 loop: CASSPTGPHEQYF. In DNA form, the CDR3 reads TGCGCCAGCAGCCCGACAGGGCCCCACGAGCAGTACTTC.